This TCR beta chain came from a study of cytomegalovirus exposure and HLA in healthy donors. Overall study findings and caveats: The study recorded more than 150 TCR beta chains that were cytomegalovirus-associated. Later analysis reportedly placed an Asian-associated ancestry cluster below the roughly 700-donor mean in N-insertions.

Comment on this clone: Its antigen is as yet unknown.

PCR employed 60 Vbeta and 13 Jbeta primers. Libraries were prepared by immunoSEQ multiplex PCR; TCRdb keeps only in-frame clonotypes and omits some of them. The table includes 190,000 or so clones, over 75% detected once. The TCR originated in a woman aged 50 to 60 in good health and CMV-seropositive. The sequencing sample was made of PBMCs.

CDR3 in amino acids: CASSSMNQPQHF. The CDR3 nucleotides read TGTGCCAGCAGTTCAATGAATCAGCCCCAGCATTTT. V gene TRBV28 combines with J gene TRBJ1-5; D remains ambiguous. Trimming took 4 bases from V and 4 from J, leaving 5 bases between them. CDR3 length equals 12 residues. CDR1 and CDR2 (germline): MDHEN, SYDVKM.